A single sample is the source of the 25 T cell receptor beta chains below, sequenced in a study of blood T cell repertoires in COVID-19. The protocol was immunoSEQ multiplex PCR, while the TCRdb copy is restricted to in-frame clones and leaves out a portion. The sample has 170,000 or so clones; about 78% are singletons. What was sequenced was PBMCs or T cells enriched from blood (not recorded which). Receptor source: a woman in her forties or fifties who had recovered from COVID-19.

This clone has more than one count but fewer than ten. V and J are TRBV7-8 and TRBJ2-1; D is possibly TRBD2 (5 bases). The germline V gene has CDR1 SGHVS and CDR2 FQNEAQ. The CDR3 has 15 residues. V was pared by 1 base and J by 4 bases, with 11 bases between. The DNA for the CDR3 is TGTGCCAGCAGCTTAGACGAGCGGAGTTACAATGAGCAGTTCTTC. It codes for CASSLDERSYNEQFF.

This clone appeared a single time. CDR3 amino acids: CASSLAVGLSYEQYF. CDR3 sequence (DNA): TGTGCCAGCAGCTTGGCTGTGGGACTTAGCTACGAGCAGTACTTC. The chain has TRBV11-2 and TRBJ2-7; D is possibly TRBD2 (6 bases). V was pared by 3 bases and J by 3 bases, with 15 bases between. The CDR3 extends over 15 amino acids. Germline V gene sequence: CDR1 SGHAT, CDR2 FQNNGV.

This clone showed up just a few times. The rearrangement links TRBV28 to TRBJ1-2, with D possibly TRBD1 on 6 matching bases. Trimming pared 8 bases from V and 4 bases from J, leaving 14 bases between. The CDR3 has 13 residues. Per germline, CDR1 MDHEN and CDR2 SYDVKM. This CDR3 reads CASLDTGSYGYTF. CDR3 coding DNA: TGTGCCAGCTTAGACACAGGGTCCTATGGCTACACCTTC.

This clone appeared once. CDR3 sequence (DNA): TGCAGCGTTTATCGGGGGGCTGGGGAAAAACTGTTTTTT. This translates into CSVYRGAGEKLFF. J is TRBJ1-4 and V is TRBV29-1, with D perhaps TRBD1 (6 bases). The CDR3 is 13 amino acids. V gave up 5 bases and J gave up 8 bases, with 15 bases separating them. CDR1 and CDR2 from the germline V gene are SQVTM and ANQGSEA.

The CDR3 DNA is TGTGCCAGCAGTTTATTTTCAGGGGGCGCAAGATCCGGAAACACCATATATTTT. It yields the protein CASSLFSGGARSGNTIYF. V gene TRBV28 combines with J gene TRBJ1-3, with 8 bases lining up with TRBD1. CDR1 and CDR2 from the germline V gene are MDHEN and SYDVKM. This CDR3 spans 18 amino acids. Losses at the gene ends were 1 base for V and 4 bases for J; bases not matched to a gene: 12.

V gene TRBV6-2 or TRBV6-3 combines with J gene TRBJ1-6, with D tentatively TRBD1 (6 bases). CDR3 length: 12 residues. V gave up 5 bases and J gave up 14 bases, with 13 bases separating them. In germline, CDR1 is MNHEY, CDR2 SVGEGT. CDR3 nucleotides: TGTGCCAGCAGTCCCCTTGGGGGCACCCTCCACTTT. As protein: CASSPLGGTLHF.

Only one count was recorded for this clone. The chain links TRBV5-1 to TRBJ2-5; TRBD2 matches at 10 bases. The germline gives CDR1 SGHRS, CDR2 YFSETQ. The CDR3 sequence is 15 residues long. The junction had 1 base not matched to a gene; V was cut back by 0 bases and J by 2 bases. The CDR3 here is CASSLALAGQETQYF. The CDR3, as DNA: TGCGCCAGCAGCTTGGCACTAGCGGGGCAAGAGACCCAGTACTTC.

V gene TRBV27 combines with J gene TRBJ1-2, with a tentative D call TRBD1 (5 bases). The CDR3 is 15 residues long. Germline CDR1 MNHEY, CDR2 SMNVEV (reference sequence). Deletions cut 4 bases from V and 6 bases from J, with 18 bases between. The CDR3 sequence: CASSWYGPTGDGYTF. The CDR3 DNA follows: TGTGCCAGCAGTTGGTACGGCCCTACGGGGGATGGCTACACCTTC.

DNA for the CDR3: TGTGCCAGTAGTACCTCCGGGACAGGGGTCTACGAGCAGTACTTC. It codes for CASSTSGTGVYEQYF. The gene calls are TRBV19 and TRBJ2-7; 10 nucleotides agree with TRBD1. This CDR3 has 15 residues. The germline V gene has CDR1 LNHDA and CDR2 SQIVND (reference sequence). With V trimmed by 4 bases and J by 3 bases, 6 bases remained unmatched.

The gene calls are TRBV11-2 and TRBJ2-1, with D unresolved. V shed 5 bases and J shed 9 bases, with 8 bases lying between them. Germline V gene data show CDR1 as SGHAT and CDR2 as FQNNGV. CDR3 length: 11 residues. CDR3 bases: TGTGCCAGCAGCCTGGAGCGTGAGCAGTTCTTC. Translated: CASSLEREQFF.

The CDR3, as DNA: TGTGCCACTGGACAGGGGTTTGGGAACGAGCAGTACTTC. This sequence encodes CATGQGFGNEQYF. This rearrangement joins TRBV10-3 to TRBJ2-7; TRBD1 aligns across 9 bases. Trimming cost V 10 bases and J 5 bases; bases outside gene matches: 9. Germline V gives CDR1 ENHRY, CDR2 SYGVKD. This CDR3 is built from 13 residues.

The rearrangement links TRBV6-5 to TRBJ1-1; 8 nucleotides line up with TRBD1. CDR1 is MNHEY and CDR2 is SVGAGI in the germline V gene. CDR3 length: 11 amino acids. Losses at the gene ends were 7 bases for V and 12 bases for J; bases not matched to a gene: 7. CDR3 in amino acids: CASTRQGWTFF. The DNA of the CDR3 is TGTGCCAGCACCCGACAGGGGTGGACTTTCTTT.

Details on this clone: Other DNA variants within this sample encode the same CDR3. V gene TRBV28 combines with J gene TRBJ1-2; D is unresolved. V shed 4 bases and J shed 5 bases, with 5 bases lying between them. The germline gives CDR1 MDHEN, CDR2 SYDVKM. The CDR3 sequence is 11 residues long. CDR3 in DNA: TGTGCCAGCAGTTCGGGTTATGGCTACACCTTC. It codes for CASSSGYGYTF.

J is TRBJ1-5 and V is TRBV10-3; no clear D. In germline, CDR1 is ENHRY, CDR2 SYGVKD. This CDR3 has 13 residues. The V end was cut by 3 bases, the J end by 5 bases, with 8 bases between. CDR3 sequence reads: CAISEGGHQPQHF. CDR3 in DNA: TGTGCCATCAGTGAAGGAGGGCATCAGCCCCAGCATTTT.

The V gene is TRBV6-5, the J gene TRBJ1-5; 7 nucleotides match TRBD1. The CDR3 covers 13 residues. Trimming cost V 8 bases and J 3 bases; bases outside gene matches: 4. CDR1 and CDR2 (germline): MNHEY, SVGAGI. The CDR3 sequence: CASRQGNNQPQHF. The DNA for the CDR3 is TGTGCCAGCCGACAGGGAAACAATCAGCCCCAGCATTTT.

The chain has TRBV6-2 or TRBV6-3 and TRBJ1-5; 7 bases agree with TRBD1. Germline loops: CDR1 MNHEY, CDR2 SVGEGT. The trim removed 5 bases at V and 10 bases at J, leaving 26 bases unmatched. CDR3 size: 19 residues. CDR3 loop: CASSKGGGANRANRYPQHF. CDR3 nucleotide sequence: TGTGCCAGCAGTAAAGGGGGCGGGGCCAATCGGGCCAATAGGTACCCCCAGCATTTT.

This clone came up once. The V call is TRBV27, the J call TRBJ2-7; D perhaps matches TRBD1 (5 bases). The germline V gene has CDR1 MNHEY and CDR2 SMNVEV (reference sequence). The V end was cut by 5 bases, the J end by 5 bases, with 13 bases between. CDR3 length: 13 residues. For the CDR3, the DNA is TGTGCCAGCAGTGTCGCAGGGATCCACGAGCAGTACTTC. This translates into CASSVAGIHEQYF.

The chain carries TRBV10-3 and TRBJ2-1, with D uncertain. This CDR3 comprises 12 residues. Trimming left V 3 bases short and J 9 bases short, with 9 bases between. CDR1 ENHRY and CDR2 SYGVKD come from the germline V gene. The CDR3 spells CAISDTSGEQFF. CDR3 DNA: TGTGCCATCAGTGATACCTCAGGTGAGCAGTTCTTC.

This clone came up a few times. The V and J genes are TRBV7-9 and TRBJ1-2, with 9 nucleotides matching TRBD1. With V trimmed by 5 bases and J by 6 bases, 10 bases remained unmatched. This CDR3 region has 15 residues. CDR1 SEHNR and CDR2 FQNEAQ come from the germline V gene (reference sequence). The CDR3 region is CASSPGTGRSHGYTF. For the CDR3, the DNA is TGTGCCAGCAGCCCAGGGACAGGGAGATCCCATGGCTACACCTTC. Combining the CDR3 with reference TRBV7-9 and TRBJ1-2 gives the whole variable domain DTGVSQNPRHKITKRGQNVTFRCDPISEHNRLYWYRQTLGQGPEFLTYFQNEAQLEKSRLLSDRFSAERPKGSFSTLEIQRTEQGDSAMYLCASSPGTGRSHGYTFGSGTRLTVV.

This chain joins TRBV27 and TRBJ1-5; 7 bases line up with TRBD1. The CDR3 spans 17 residues. The V segment lost 6 bases and the J segment 2 bases; nucleotides outside the gene matches: 13. Germline V gene sequence: CDR1 MNHEY, CDR2 SMNVEV (reference sequence). CDR3 bases: TGTGCCAGCAGACCGGCGGATTACAGGGGTGGCAATCAGCCCCAGCATTTT. It yields the protein CASRPADYRGGNQPQHF.

The chain employs TRBV27 and TRBJ1-2; unclear D gene. V lost 3 bases to trimming and J lost 3 bases, with 8 bases between them. CDR3 length: 13 amino acids. Germline-derived CDR1 and CDR2 are MNHEY and SMNVEV (reference sequence). The CDR3 nucleotides are TGTGCCAGCAGTTTTCTCCCGGACTATGGCTACACCTTC. Translated, it gives CASSFLPDYGYTF.

The V call is TRBV19, the J call TRBJ1-1; D is ambiguous. V was pared by 1 base and J by 5 bases, with 8 bases between. Per the germline V gene, CDR1 is LNHDA and CDR2 is SQIVND (reference sequence). CDR3 length equals 13 residues. The CDR3 reads CASSIVEGTEAFF. The CDR3 coding sequence is TGTGCCAGTAGTATAGTAGAGGGAACTGAAGCTTTCTTT.

The genes are TRBV7-9 and TRBJ2-2; 10 nucleotides line up with TRBD1. This CDR3 comprises 14 residues. The V segment lost 5 bases and the J segment 7 bases; nucleotides outside the gene matches: 4. Germline V CDR1 and CDR2: SEHNR, FQNEAQ (reference sequence). The CDR3 here is CASSAGTGDGELFF. CDR3 nucleotides: TGTGCCAGCAGCGCCGGGACAGGGGACGGGGAGCTGTTTTTT.

This clone was counted once. The V call is TRBV27, the J call TRBJ2-7; TRBD2 aligns across 7 bases. This CDR3 comprises 15 residues. Germline CDR1 and CDR2: MNHEY and SMNVEV (reference sequence). Trimming took 2 bases from V and 3 from J; bases not matched to a gene: 7. CDR3 residues: CASSLGRLADYEQYF. As DNA, the CDR3 is TGTGCCAGCAGTTTAGGAAGGCTAGCGGACTACGAGCAGTACTTC.

The chain joins TRBV5-1 to TRBJ2-3; 10 bases are shared with TRBD2. V lost 0 bases and J lost 5; bases outside the gene matches: 9. Germline V gene data show CDR1 as SGHRS and CDR2 as YFSETQ. The CDR3 length is 17 residues. The CDR3: CASSLAASGSLGDTQYF. CDR3 sequence (DNA): TGCGCCAGCAGCTTGGCAGCTAGCGGGAGCTTGGGAGATACGCAGTATTTT.